This T cell receptor (beta chain) was sequenced during a study of T cells expressing NK-cell markers. No DNA is given; TCRdb re-called the 5' RACE reads and lists each CDR3 protein once. In total, the table holds 130,000 to 150,000 distinct CDR3 sequences. Looked up from germline, CDR1 is LNHDA and CDR2 is SQIVND (reference sequence). This CDR3 has 16 residues. This TCR was sampled from a man younger than 30 in good health. The source material was blood T cells: a sorted CD56 or NKG2C T cell subset, CD4+ or CD8+ T cells, or bulk PBMC T cells (not recorded which). This chain connects TRBV19 to TRBJ2-7; TCRdb names TRBD1, which stays unverified in the absence of DNA. The chain's CDR3 is CASSGGTGDFSYEQYF.